This T cell receptor beta chain is drawn from a study of blood T cells in healthy people across ages. Germline loops: CDR1 DFQATT, CDR2 SNEGSKA (reference sequence). Trimming pared 6 bases from V and 2 bases from J, leaving 16 bases between. The CDR3 runs 14 residues. The use of a sample-barcoded 5' primer and a J-beta primer mix characterized a second PCR of about 7 to 12 cycles. MiXCR, applied by TCRdb to the 5' RACE reads, yields one record per CDR3 protein. The sample includes 1.4 million or so distinct CDR3 sequences, roughly 43% of them seen just once. Material for sequencing was blood. The V and J genes are TRBV20-1 and TRBJ2-5; D tentatively reads TRBD1 or TRBD2 (5 bases each). This TCR came from a woman between 18 and 29 years old in good health. CDR3 region: CSAKQVGGQETQYF. CDR3 nucleotide sequence: TGCAGTGCCAAACAAGTTGGGGGACAAGAGACCCAGTACTTC.